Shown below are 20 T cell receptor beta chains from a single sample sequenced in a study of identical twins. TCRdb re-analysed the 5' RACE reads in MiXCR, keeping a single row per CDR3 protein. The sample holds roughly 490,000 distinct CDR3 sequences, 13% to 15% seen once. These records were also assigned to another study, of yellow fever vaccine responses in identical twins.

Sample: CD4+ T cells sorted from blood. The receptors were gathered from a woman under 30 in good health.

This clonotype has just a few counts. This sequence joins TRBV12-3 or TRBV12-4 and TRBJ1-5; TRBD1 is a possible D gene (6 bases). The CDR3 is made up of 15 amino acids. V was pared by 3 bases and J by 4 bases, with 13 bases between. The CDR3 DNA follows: TGTGCCAGCAGTTTGATTAACAGGGTAAATCAGCCCCAGCATTTT. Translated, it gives CASSLINRVNQPQHF.

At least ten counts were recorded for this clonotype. The CDR3 DNA sequence: TGTGCCACCAGCAAACCGGGACAGGGATCACACACTGAAGCTTTCTTT. Translating gives CATSKPGQGSHTEAFF. The chain employs TRBV15 and TRBJ1-1; 9 bases agree with TRBD1. This CDR3 is built from 16 residues. Germline trimming cut 4 bases from V and 3 bases from J; bases unmatched to any gene: 9. Germline V gene data show CDR1 as LNHNV and CDR2 as YYDKDF (reference sequence).

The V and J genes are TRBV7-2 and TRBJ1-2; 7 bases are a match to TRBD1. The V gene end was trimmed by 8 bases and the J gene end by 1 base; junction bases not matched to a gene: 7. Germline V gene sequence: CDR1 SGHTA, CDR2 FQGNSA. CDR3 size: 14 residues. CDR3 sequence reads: CASLGTAFNYGYTF. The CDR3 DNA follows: TGTGCCAGCTTGGGGACAGCCTTTAACTATGGCTACACCTTC.

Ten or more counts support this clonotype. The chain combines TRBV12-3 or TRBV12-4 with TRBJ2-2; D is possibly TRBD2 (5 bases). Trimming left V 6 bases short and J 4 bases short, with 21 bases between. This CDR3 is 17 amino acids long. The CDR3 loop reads CASRLPPLGLSTGELFF. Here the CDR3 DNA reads TGTGCCAGCAGGCTTCCCCCACTAGGCCTCAGCACCGGGGAGCTGTTTTTT.

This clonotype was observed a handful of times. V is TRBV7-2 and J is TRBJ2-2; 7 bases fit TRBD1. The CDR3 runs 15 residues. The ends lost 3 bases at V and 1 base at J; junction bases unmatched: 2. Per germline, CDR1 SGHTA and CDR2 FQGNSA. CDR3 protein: CASSFGQENTGELFF. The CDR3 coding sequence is TGTGCCAGCAGCTTCGGACAGGAGAACACCGGGGAGCTGTTTTTT.

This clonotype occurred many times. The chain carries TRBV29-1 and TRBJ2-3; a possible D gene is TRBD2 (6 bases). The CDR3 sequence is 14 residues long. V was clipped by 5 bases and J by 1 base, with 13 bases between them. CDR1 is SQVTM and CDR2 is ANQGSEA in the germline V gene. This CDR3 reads CSVRREPRTDTQYF. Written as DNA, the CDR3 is TGCAGCGTTCGGCGGGAACCTCGCACAGATACGCAGTATTTT.

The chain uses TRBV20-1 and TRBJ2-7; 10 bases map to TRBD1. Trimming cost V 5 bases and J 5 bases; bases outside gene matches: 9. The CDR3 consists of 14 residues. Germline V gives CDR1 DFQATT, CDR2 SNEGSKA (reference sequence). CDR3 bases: TGCAGTGCTGTTCCGGGACAGGGGTCGAACGAGCAGTACTTC. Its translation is CSAVPGQGSNEQYF.

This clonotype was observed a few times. The CDR3 region is CASSSPQSQQYF. The CDR3 DNA reads as TGTGCCAGCAGCTCCCCACAGTCTCAGCAGTACTTC. This chain joins TRBV7-8 and TRBJ2-7; D unclear. Germline CDR1 reads SGHVS; CDR2 reads FQNEAQ. V was pared by 4 bases and J by 8 bases, with 12 bases between. The CDR3 extends over 12 amino acids.

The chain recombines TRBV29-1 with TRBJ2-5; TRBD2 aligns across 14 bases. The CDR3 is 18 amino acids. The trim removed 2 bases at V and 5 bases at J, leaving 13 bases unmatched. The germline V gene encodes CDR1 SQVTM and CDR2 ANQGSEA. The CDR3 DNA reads TGCAGCGTTGAAATCCCGGGACTAGCGGGAGTCCCGGGTGAGACCCAGTACTTC. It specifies CSVEIPGLAGVPGETQYF. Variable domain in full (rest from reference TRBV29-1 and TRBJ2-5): SAVISQKPSRDICQRGTSLTIQCQVDSQVTMMFWYRQQPGQSLTLIATANQGSEATYESGFVIDKFPISRPNLTFSTLTVSNMSPEDSSIYLCSVEIPGLAGVPGETQYFGPGTRLLVL.

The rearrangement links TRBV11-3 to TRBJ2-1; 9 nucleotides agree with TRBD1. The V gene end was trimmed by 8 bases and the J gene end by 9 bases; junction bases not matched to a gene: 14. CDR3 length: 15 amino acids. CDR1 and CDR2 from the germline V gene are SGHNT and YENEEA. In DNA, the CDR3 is TGTGCCAGCTCCCTCCTGGGGACAGGGTTTGCTGAGCAGTTCTTC. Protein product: CASSLLGTGFAEQFF.

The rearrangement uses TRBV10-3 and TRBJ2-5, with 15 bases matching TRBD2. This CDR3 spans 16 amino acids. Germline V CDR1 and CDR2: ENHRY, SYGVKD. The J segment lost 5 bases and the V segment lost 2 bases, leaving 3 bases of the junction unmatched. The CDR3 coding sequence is TGTGCCATCAGTGAGGGACTAGCGGGGGGGCCGGAGACCCAGTACTTC. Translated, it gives CAISEGLAGGPETQYF.

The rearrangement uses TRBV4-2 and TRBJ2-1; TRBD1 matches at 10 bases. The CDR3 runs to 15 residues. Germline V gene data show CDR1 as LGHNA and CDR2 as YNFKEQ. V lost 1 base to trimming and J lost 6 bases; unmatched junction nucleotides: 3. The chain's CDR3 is CASSQGTGGRNEQFF. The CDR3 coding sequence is TGTGCCAGCAGCCAAGGGACAGGGGGGCGCAATGAGCAGTTCTTC.

The chain's CDR3 is CSAYRPGGYQETQYF. DNA for the CDR3: TGCAGTGCTTACAGGCCGGGGGGTTACCAAGAGACCCAGTACTTC. The chain is built from TRBV20-1 and TRBJ2-5; 7 bases match TRBD2. The ends lost 5 bases at V and 0 bases at J; junction bases unmatched: 9. There are 15 residues in the CDR3. The germline CDR1 and CDR2 sequences are DFQATT and SNEGSKA (reference sequence).

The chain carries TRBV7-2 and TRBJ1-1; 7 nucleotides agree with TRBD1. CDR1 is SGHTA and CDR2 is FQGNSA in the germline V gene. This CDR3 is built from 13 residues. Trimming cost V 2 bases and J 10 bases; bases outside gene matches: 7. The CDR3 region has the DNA TGTGCCAGCAGCTTAAGGGGGCAGCTCGCAGCTTTCTTT. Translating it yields CASSLRGQLAAFF.

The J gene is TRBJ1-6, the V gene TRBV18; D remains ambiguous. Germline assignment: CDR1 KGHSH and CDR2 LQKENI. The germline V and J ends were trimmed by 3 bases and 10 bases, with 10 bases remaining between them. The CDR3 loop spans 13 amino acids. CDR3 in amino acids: CASSPGDGSPLHF. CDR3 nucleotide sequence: TGTGCCAGCTCACCGGGCGATGGGTCACCCCTCCACTTT.

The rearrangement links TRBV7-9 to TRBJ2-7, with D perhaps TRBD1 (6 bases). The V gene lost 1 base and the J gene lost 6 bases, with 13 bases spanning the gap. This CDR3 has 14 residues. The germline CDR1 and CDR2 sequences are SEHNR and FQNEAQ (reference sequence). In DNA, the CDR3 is TGTGCCAGCAGCTTAGGGACAGACAGGCGCGAGCAGTACTTC. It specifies CASSLGTDRREQYF.

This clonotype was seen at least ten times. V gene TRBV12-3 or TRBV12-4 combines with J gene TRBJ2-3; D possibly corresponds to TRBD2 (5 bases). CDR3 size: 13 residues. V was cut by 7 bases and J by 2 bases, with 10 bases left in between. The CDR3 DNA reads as TGTGCCAGCACAGCGGAGAACACAGATACGCAGTATTTT. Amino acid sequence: CASTAENTDTQYF.

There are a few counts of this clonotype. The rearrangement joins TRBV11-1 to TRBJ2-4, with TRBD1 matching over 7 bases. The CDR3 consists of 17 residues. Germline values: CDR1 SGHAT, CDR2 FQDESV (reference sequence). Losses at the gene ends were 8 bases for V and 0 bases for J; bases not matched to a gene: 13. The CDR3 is CASATGTEKLAKNIQYF. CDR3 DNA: TGTGCCAGCGCCACCGGGACAGAGAAACTAGCCAAAAACATTCAGTACTTC.

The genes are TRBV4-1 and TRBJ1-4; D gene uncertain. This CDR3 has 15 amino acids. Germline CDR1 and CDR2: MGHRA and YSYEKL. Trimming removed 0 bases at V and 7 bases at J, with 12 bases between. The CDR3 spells CASSQESGRAEKLFF. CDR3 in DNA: TGCGCCAGCAGCCAAGAATCAGGACGAGCTGAAAAACTGTTTTTT.

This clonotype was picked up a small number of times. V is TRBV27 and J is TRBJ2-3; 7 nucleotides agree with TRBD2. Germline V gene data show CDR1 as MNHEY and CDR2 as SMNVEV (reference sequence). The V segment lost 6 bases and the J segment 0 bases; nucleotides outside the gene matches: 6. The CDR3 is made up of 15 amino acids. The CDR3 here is CASRRAGKSTDTQYF. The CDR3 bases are TGTGCCAGCAGGAGAGCGGGGAAAAGCACAGATACGCAGTATTTT.